A selection of T cell receptor beta chains follows, all from one sample in a study of T cells after yellow fever vaccination. TCRdb called the 5' RACE reads again in MiXCR, with one record for every CDR3 protein. The table includes 450,000 to 600,000 distinct CDR3 sequences, approximately 13% detected once. Sequenced material: PBMCs, taken on the day of the yellow fever booster vaccination. These receptors came from a man aged 30 to 45 who received the YFV17D yellow fever vaccine. The conserved cysteine and the conserved F or W are not part of the CDR3 here. A D gene is named only where the DNA matches it firmly.

>NA|15|TRBV6-5
ASSYSVDIGYTGELF
>NA|10|TRBV27
ASSLPQGEQF
>NA|12|TRBV7-9
ASSLLGSTGELF
>NA|11|TRBV14
ASSQDLSYEQF
>TRBD1|14|TRBV11-2
ASSPGQGAGGNTIY
>NA|14|TRBV5-6
ASSSAPTERGNTIY
>TRBD2|13|TRBV7-9
ASSFATSGSYEQY
>NA|13|TRBV12-3/TRBV12-4
ASSLGLTENSPLH
>NA|17|TRBV4-2
ASSHLPGRGAGGNQPQH
>NA|14|TRBV5-1
ASSRGQPPFTDTQY
>TRBD1|14|TRBV20-1
SARDKQGAHYNEQF
>TRBD2|13|TRBV12-3/TRBV12-4
ASSFYGRGDGELF
>NA|15|TRBV4-3
ASSQDISAGISQPQH
>TRBD2|14|TRBV20-1
SPSSPSGSTYNEQF
>TRBD2|13|TRBV12-3/TRBV12-4
ASRSASGKGETQY
>TRBD2|14|TRBV7-6
ASSLESSGIYNEQF
>TRBD1|11|TRBV20-1
SGKSTGAETQY
>TRBD2|15|TRBV4-3
ASSQGEGGPSTDTQY
>TRBD1|14|TRBV24-1
ATSDQGTGGTGELF
>NA|12|TRBV7-6
ASSLPLPQETQY
>NA|13|TRBV5-1
ASREAGGRMDIQY
>TRBD1|13|TRBV7-2
ASSLWRDSSEKLF
>TRBD1|14|TRBV20-1
SAGSGTGLTNYGYT
>NA|14|TRBV5-1
ASSLSAGPNTGELF
>NA|16|TRBV21-1
ASSKTRSGTSGSRGQY
>NA|10|TRBV7-9
ASSLDGLRRY
>TRBD1|12|TRBV10-3
AVSGTGGNQPQH